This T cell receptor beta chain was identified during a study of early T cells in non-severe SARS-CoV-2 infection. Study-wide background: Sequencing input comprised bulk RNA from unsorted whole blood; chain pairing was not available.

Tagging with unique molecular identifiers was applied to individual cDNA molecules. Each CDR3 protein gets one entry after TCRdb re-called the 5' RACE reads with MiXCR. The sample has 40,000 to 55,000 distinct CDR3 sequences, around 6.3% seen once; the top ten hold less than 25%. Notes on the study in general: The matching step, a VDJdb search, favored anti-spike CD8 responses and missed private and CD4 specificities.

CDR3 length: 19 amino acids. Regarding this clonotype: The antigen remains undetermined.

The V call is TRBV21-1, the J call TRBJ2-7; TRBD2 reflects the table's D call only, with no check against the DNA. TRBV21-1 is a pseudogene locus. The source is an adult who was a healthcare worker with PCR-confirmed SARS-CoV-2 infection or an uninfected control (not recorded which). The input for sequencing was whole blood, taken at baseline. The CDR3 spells CASSTRTGLAGNQSYEQYF. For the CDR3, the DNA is TGTGCCAGCAGCACCCGAACCGGTCTAGCGGGGAACCAATCCTACGAGCAGTACTTC.